This entry concerns a single T cell receptor beta chain. V gave up 4 bases and J gave up 2 bases; unmatched junction bases: 6. Germline CDR1 reads SQVTM; CDR2 reads ANQGSEA. The CDR3 contains 14 residues. The data are from a study of blood T cell repertoires in COVID-19. Study-wide background: Researchers got acute and convalescent COVID-19 samples from the United States, Italy and Spain.

All enrollees were about 18 to 95 years old and from fewer than 25 US areas. Cohort assignment relied on participant-reported clinical history. The table came from immunoSEQ multiplex PCR; TCRdb's copy has only in-frame clones and leaves some out. The sample yields about 240,000 clones, 70% to 90% seen once. Sequencing used PBMCs or T cells enriched from blood (not recorded which). The chain recombines TRBV29-1 with TRBJ2-3; 7 nucleotides align to TRBD2. The TCR originated in a woman between 40 and 50 years old with acute COVID-19. CDR3 DNA sequence: TGCAGCGTTGGGGGCGGGAGAAACACAGATACGCAGTATTTT. It encodes CSVGGGRNTDTQYF.